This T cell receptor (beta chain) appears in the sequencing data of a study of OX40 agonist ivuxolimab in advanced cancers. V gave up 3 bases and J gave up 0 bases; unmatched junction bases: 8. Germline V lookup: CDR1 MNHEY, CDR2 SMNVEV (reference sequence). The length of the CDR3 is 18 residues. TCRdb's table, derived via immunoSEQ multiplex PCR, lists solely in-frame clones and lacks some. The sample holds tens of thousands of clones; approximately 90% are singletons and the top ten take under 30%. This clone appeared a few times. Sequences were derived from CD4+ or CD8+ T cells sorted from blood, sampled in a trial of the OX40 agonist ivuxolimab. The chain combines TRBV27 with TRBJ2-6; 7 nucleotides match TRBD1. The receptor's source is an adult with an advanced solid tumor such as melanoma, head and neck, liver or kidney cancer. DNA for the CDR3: TGTGCCAGCAGTTTGCTGACAGGGTCTGTCTCTGGGGCCAACGTCCTGACTTTC. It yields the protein CASSLLTGSVSGANVLTF. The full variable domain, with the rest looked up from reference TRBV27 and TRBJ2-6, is EAQVTQNPRYLITVTGKKLTVTCSQNMNHEYMSWYRQDPGLGLRQIYYSMNVEVTDKGDVPEGYKVSRKEKRNFPLILESPSPNQTSLYFCASSLLTGSVSGANVLTFGAGSRLTVL.